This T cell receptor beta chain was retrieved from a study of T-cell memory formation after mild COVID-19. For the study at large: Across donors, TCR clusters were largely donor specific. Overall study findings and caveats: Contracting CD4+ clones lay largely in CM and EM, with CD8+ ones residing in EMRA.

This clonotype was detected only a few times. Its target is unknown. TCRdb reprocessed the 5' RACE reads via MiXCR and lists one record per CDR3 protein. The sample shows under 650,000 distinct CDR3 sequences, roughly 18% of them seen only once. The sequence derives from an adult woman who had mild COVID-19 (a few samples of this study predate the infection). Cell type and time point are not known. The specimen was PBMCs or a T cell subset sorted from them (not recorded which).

This chain's CDR3 is CASSWGSENTEAFF. The DNA of the CDR3 is TGTGCCAGCAGCTGGGGCTCCGAGAACACTGAAGCTTTCTTT. The genes are TRBV7-9 and TRBJ1-1, with a possible D match to TRBD1 (5 bases). The ends were cut back, 4 bases at V and 1 base at J, with 10 bases in the middle. This CDR3 is built from 14 residues. The germline gives CDR1 SEHNR, CDR2 FQNEAQ (reference sequence).